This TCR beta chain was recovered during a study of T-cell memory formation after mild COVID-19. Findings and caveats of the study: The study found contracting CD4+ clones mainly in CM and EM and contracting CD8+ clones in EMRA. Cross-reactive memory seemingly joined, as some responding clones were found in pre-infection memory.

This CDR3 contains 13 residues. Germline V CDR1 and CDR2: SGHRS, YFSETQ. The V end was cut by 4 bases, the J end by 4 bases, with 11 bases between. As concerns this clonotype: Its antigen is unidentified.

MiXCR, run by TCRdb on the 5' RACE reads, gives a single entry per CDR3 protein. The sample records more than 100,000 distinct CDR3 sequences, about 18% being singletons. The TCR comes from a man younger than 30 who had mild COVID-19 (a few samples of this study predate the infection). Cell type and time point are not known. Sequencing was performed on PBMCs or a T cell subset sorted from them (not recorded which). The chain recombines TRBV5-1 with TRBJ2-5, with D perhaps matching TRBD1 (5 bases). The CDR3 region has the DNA TGCGCCAGCAGCCCGGGCAGGGCAGAGACCCAGTACTTC. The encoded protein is CASSPGRAETQYF.